This T cell receptor beta chain is from a study of glioma-infiltrating T cells after dendritic cell vaccination. Study background: The vaccine used monocyte-derived dendritic cells pulsed overnight with autologous tumor lysate.

CDR3 length equals 18 residues. V lost 5 bases to trimming and J lost 2 bases; unmatched junction nucleotides: 12. Germline V gene lookup returns CDR1 SGHAT and CDR2 FQDESV (reference sequence). Amplification used 60 V beta primers and 13 J beta primers. Sequencing was performed with immunoSEQ multiplex PCR; in TCRdb, only in-frame clones are kept and a portion is missing. The table has about 99,000 clones, 75% to 85% seen once; the top ten hold approximately 12%. Specimen: blood, collected before dendritic cell vaccination. The origin of this receptor is a human donor with glioblastoma. J is TRBJ2-2 and V is TRBV11-1; TRBD2 agrees at 9 bases. The CDR3, as DNA: TGTGCCAGCAGCCCCGGGGGGGGACTAGCAGATAACACCGGGGAGCTGTTTTTT. Protein: CASSPGGGLADNTGELFF.